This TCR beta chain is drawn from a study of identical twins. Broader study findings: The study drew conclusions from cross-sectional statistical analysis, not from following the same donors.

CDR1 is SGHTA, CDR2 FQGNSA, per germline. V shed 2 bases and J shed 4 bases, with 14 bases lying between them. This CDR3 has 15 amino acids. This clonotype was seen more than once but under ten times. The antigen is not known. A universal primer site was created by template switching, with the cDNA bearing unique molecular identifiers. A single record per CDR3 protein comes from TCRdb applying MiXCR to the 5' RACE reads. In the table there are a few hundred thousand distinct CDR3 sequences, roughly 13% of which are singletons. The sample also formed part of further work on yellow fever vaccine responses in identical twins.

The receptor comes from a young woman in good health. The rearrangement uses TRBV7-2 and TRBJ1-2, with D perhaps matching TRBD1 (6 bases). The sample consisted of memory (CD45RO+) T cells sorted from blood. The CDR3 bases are TGTGCCAGCAGCTTAACGGGACATTCATTCTATGGCTACACCTTC. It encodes CASSLTGHSFYGYTF.